The next 26 T cell receptor beta chains were all read from a single sample in a study of T cells in women clearing cervical HPV infection. Assay: immunoSEQ multiplex PCR; the TCRdb copy retains only in-frame clones and omits some. Recorded here are over 30,000 clones; the top ten clones represent around 4%. Sequencing was performed on blood buffy coat. The receptors shown here come from a woman between 18 and 70 years old with a cervical HPV16 infection that either progressed to CIN3+ or cleared (not recorded which).

CDR3 bases read: TGTGCCAGCAGCCCGGACAGCAATGAG. Translation gives CASSPDSNE. In full, the CDR3 is CASSPDSNEQFF. The chain couples TRBV5-6 to TRBJ2-1, with D perhaps matching TRBD1 (6 bases). The sequence runs out 3 residues before the end of the CDR3; the remainder is reconstructed from the germline J gene. The CDR3 has 12 residues. The V gene's germline CDR1 is SGHDT and CDR2 YYEEEE. V dropped 4 bases and J dropped 6 bases, with 8 bases sitting between them.

For this clone: The read ends 3 residues before the CDR3 terminus; that terminus is restored from the germline J gene. V and J are TRBV4-1 and TRBJ1-1; 8 nucleotides agree with TRBD1. The CDR3 has 15 amino acids. Per the germline V gene, CDR1 is MGHRA and CDR2 is YSYEKL. Losses at the gene ends were 5 bases for V and 2 bases for J; bases not matched to a gene: 7. The CDR3 sequence: CASSAGQASNTEAFF. Partial CDR3 DNA: TGCGCCAGCAGCGCGGGACAGGCGTCTAACACTGAA.

Points on this clone: Read coverage stops 3 residues before the CDR3 terminus; the germline J gene supplies the remainder. The chain joins TRBV18 to TRBJ1-2; no firm D call. Germline V lookup: CDR1 KGHSH, CDR2 LQKENI. CDR3 size: 17 residues. The DNA read from the CDR3 is TGTGCCAGCTCACCAGGGGTAGCGGGAGGGCCGTCCTACGAC. It codes for CASSPGVAGGPSYD. The CDR3, in full, reads CASSPGVAGGPSYDYTF.

About this clone itself: The CDR3 end is not reached by the read, which stops 3 residues before it; the germline J gene fills it in. V and J are TRBV7-2 and TRBJ1-5; D is unclear. The CDR3 runs 14 residues. V lost 1 base to trimming and J lost 2 bases, with 6 bases between them. Germline V gene sequence: CDR1 SGHTA, CDR2 FQGNSA. The CDR3 sequence: CASSLEAGNQPQHF. The covered CDR3 bases are TGTGCCAGCAGCTTAGAGGCGGGCAATCAGCCC.

Note on this clone: The CDR3 goes on 3 residues after the read ends, and that part is filled in from the germline J gene. The rearrangement links TRBV18 to TRBJ2-7; the match to TRBD1 covers 9 bases. The CDR3 runs 14 residues. The germline V gene encodes CDR1 KGHSH and CDR2 LQKENI. Trimming removed 4 bases from V and 6 bases from J; junction bases left unmatched: 7. CDR3 sequence reads: CASSLGQGLGEQYF. The sequenced CDR3 bases are TGTGCCAGCTCACTGGGACAGGGCTTGGGCGAG.

With respect to this clone: The CDR3 is cut off 3 residues early in the read; its end comes from the germline J gene. V usage is TRBV29-1 and J usage is TRBJ2-7, with 8 nucleotides matching TRBD1. CDR1 SQVTM and CDR2 ANQGSEA come from the germline V gene. The CDR3 has 13 amino acids. Trimming at V came to 8 bases and at J to 1 base, leaving 7 bases not matched to a gene. The CDR3 is CSPTGGWSYEQYF. The part of the CDR3 DNA that was read is TGCAGCCCTACAGGGGGGTGGTCCTACGAG.

In regard to this clone: The read ends 3 residues shy of where the CDR3 ends; the end is completed using the germline J gene. The genes are TRBV25-1 and TRBJ1-2, with 11 bases that match TRBD1. After removal of 3 bases from V and 2 bases from J, the junction contained 5 bases not matched to a gene. Germline CDR1 reads MGHDK; CDR2 reads SYGVNS. This CDR3 comprises 16 residues. CDR3 in amino acids: CASSDGTGGLNYGYTF. CDR3 DNA, as far as it was read: TGTGCCAGCAGTGACGGGACAGGGGGGTTAAACTATGGC.

In regard to this clone: The sequenced fragment ends 3 residues before the CDR3 boundary, so the rest is inferred from the germline J gene. The gene calls are TRBV6-2 or TRBV6-3 and TRBJ1-5; D gene uncertain. The V gene lost 5 bases and the J gene lost 5 bases, with 16 bases spanning the gap. This CDR3 is 15 amino acids long. Germline-derived CDR1 and CDR2 are MNHEY and SVGEGT. The CDR3 DNA, read in part, is TGTGCCAGCAGTCCCCCCCCCGGGTTGGATCAGCCC. This gives the protein CASSPPPGLDQP. The whole CDR3 reads CASSPPPGLDQPQHF.

About this clone itself: The read terminates 3 residues before the CDR3 end, so the remaining end is supplied by the germline J gene. This sequence joins TRBV24-1 and TRBJ1-2, with 7 bases fitting TRBD1. The CDR3 has 14 amino acids. Germline values: CDR1 KGHDR, CDR2 SFDVKD. The V and J ends lost 10 bases and 6 bases, in that order; junction bases with no gene match: 13. The sequenced part of the CDR3 DNA is TGTGCCACAGAGGGAGGGGGCGCAGGGAATGGC. It yields the protein CATEGGGAGNG. The complete CDR3 protein is CATEGGGAGNGYTF.

In the case of this clone: Read data end 3 residues before the CDR3 end; the end is taken from the germline J gene. The chain employs TRBV10-1 and TRBJ1-3; D perhaps matches TRBD1 (5 bases). The V end lost 4 bases, the J end lost 0 bases, and 13 bases lay between the germline ends. CDR1 is WNHNN and CDR2 is SYGVQD in the germline V gene (reference sequence). The CDR3 covers 16 residues. This CDR3 reads CASSAAGQPSGNTIYF. The DNA read from the CDR3 is TGCGCCAGCAGTGCGGCGGGGCAACCCTCTGGAAACACC.

Partial CDR3 DNA: TGTGCCAGCAGCTTGCGACCCGAAGGGGCTGAG. This encodes CASSLRPEGAE. The whole CDR3 region reads CASSLRPEGAEQFF. V gene TRBV5-4 combines with J gene TRBJ2-1; possible D gene TRBD1, 5 bases. The read ends 3 residues before the CDR3 terminus; that terminus is restored from the germline J gene. This CDR3 has 14 residues. The V and J ends lost 1 base and 9 bases respectively, with 14 bases between them. Per germline, CDR1 SGHNT and CDR2 YYREEE (reference sequence). Based on the CDR3 plus reference TRBV5-4 and TRBJ2-1, the full variable domain is ETGVTQSPTHLIKTRGQQVTLRCSSQSGHNTVSWYQQALGQGPQFIFQYYREEENGRGNFPPRFSGLQFPNYSSELNVNALELDDSALYLCASSLRPEGAEQFFGPGTRLTVL.

Details on this clone: The read comes to an end 3 residues before the CDR3 does, leaving the germline J gene to fill in the end. The rearrangement joins TRBV7-2 to TRBJ1-6, with TRBD1 matching over 8 bases. The trim removed 3 bases at V and 7 bases at J, leaving 5 bases unmatched. Germline assignment: CDR1 SGHTA and CDR2 FQGNSA. The CDR3 consists of 15 residues. The CDR3 sequence: CASSLGQVYNSPLHF. The sequenced part of the CDR3 DNA is TGTGCCAGCAGCTTGGGACAGGTCTACAATTCACCC.

Comments on this clone: From the germline J gene comes the end of the CDR3, since the read stops 3 residues before it. The chain uses TRBV20-1 and TRBJ2-3; TRBD2 matches at 16 bases. Germline loops: CDR1 DFQATT, CDR2 SNEGSKA (reference sequence). The CDR3 is made up of 16 amino acids. This CDR3 reads CSATGTSGREQETQYF. The covered CDR3 bases are TGCAGTGCAACCGGGACTAGCGGGAGGGAGCAAGAGACG.

With respect to this clone: A read error may account for a junction end that differs from germline. The CDR3 is cut off 3 residues early in the read; its end comes from the germline J gene. The J gene is TRBJ2-3, the V gene TRBV4-2; D might be TRBD2 (6 bases). The germline V gene encodes CDR1 LGHNA and CDR2 YNFKEQ. This CDR3 is 16 amino acids long. CDR3 bases read: TGCGCCAGCAGCCAAGATGACGGGGGAAGGGTGGATACG. Translating gives CASSQDDGGRVDT. The CDR3 reads in full as CASSQDDGGRVDTQYF.

In the case of this clone: The read halts 3 residues ahead of the CDR3 end, with the missing end drawn from the germline J gene. The chain combines TRBV5-5 with TRBJ1-1; 8 bases align to TRBD1. Germline values: CDR1 SGHKS, CDR2 YYEKEE (reference sequence). With 3 bases clipped from V and 4 bases from J, the junction kept 2 bases outside the gene matches. CDR3 size: 13 residues. CDR3 loop: CASSSDRATEAFF. The covered CDR3 bases are TGTGCCAGCAGCTCGGACAGGGCCACTGAA.

Points on this clone: The read ends 3 residues shy of where the CDR3 ends; the end is completed using the germline J gene. The chain is built from TRBV18 and TRBJ1-3, with 7 bases fitting TRBD1. The CDR3 sequence is 17 residues long. The germline V gene has CDR1 KGHSH and CDR2 LQKENI. J gave up 5 bases and V 3 bases, and 13 bases lay outside the gene matches. CDR3 region: CASSPPNTEQGRNTIYF. CDR3 DNA (partial): TGTGCCAGCTCACCCCCAAACACCGAACAGGGGAGAAACACC.

Note on this clone: Sequencing ends 3 residues short of the CDR3 end; the germline J gene provides the rest. This rearrangement joins TRBV7-9 to TRBJ2-5; 7 positions match TRBD1. Trimming took 5 bases from V and 1 from J; bases not matched to a gene: 7. Looked up from germline, CDR1 is SEHNR and CDR2 is FQNEAQ (reference sequence). This CDR3 is 15 amino acids long. The CDR3 spells CASSIGTVLQETQYF. The CDR3 bases that were read are TGTGCCAGCAGCATCGGGACAGTTCTCCAAGAGACC.

Partial CDR3 DNA: TGTGCCAGCAGTGAAATGTTAGCGGAGCCC. It is translated as CASSEMLAEP. The CDR3 in full is CASSEMLAEPLHF. The V and J genes are TRBV6-1 and TRBJ1-6; no reliable D call. Sequencing ends 3 residues short of the CDR3 end; the germline J gene provides the rest. From germline, CDR1 is MNHNS and CDR2 SASEGT. This CDR3 is 13 amino acids long.

A word on this clone: Read coverage stops 3 residues before the CDR3 terminus; the germline J gene supplies the remainder. V usage is TRBV20-1 and J usage is TRBJ2-7; 7 bases are a match to TRBD2. CDR1 and CDR2 (germline): DFQATT, SNEGSKA (reference sequence). The CDR3 consists of 15 residues. The V and J ends lost 2 bases and 3 bases, in that order; junction bases with no gene match: 10. CDR3 loop: CSARSAGEPFYEQYF. The sequenced CDR3 bases are TGCAGTGCTAGAAGTGCGGGGGAGCCGTTCTACGAG.

CDR3 loop: CASSLGAGEETQYF. The CDR3 bases that were read are TGTGCCAGCAGCTTGGGCGCGGGAGAAGAGACC. The J gene is TRBJ2-5, the V gene TRBV5-8; 7 nucleotides align to TRBD2. The read ends 3 residues shy of where the CDR3 ends; the end is completed using the germline J gene. With V trimmed by 0 bases and J by 3 bases, 2 bases remained unmatched. The CDR3 is made up of 14 amino acids. Per germline, CDR1 SGHTS and CDR2 YDEGEE.

Frequency places this clone as medium-sized (0.01 to 0.1%). A read error may produce the germline difference seen at one junction end. The sequence runs out 3 residues before the end of the CDR3; the remainder is reconstructed from the germline J gene. V gene TRBV4-2 combines with J gene TRBJ1-1; tentatively, D is TRBD1 (5 bases). This CDR3 is 16 amino acids long. Germline V CDR1 and CDR2: LGHNA, YNFKEQ. This chain's CDR3 is CASSQDAAAGSTEAFF. CDR3 DNA, as far as it was read: TGCGCCAGCAGCCAAGATGCGGCTGCAGGGAGCACTGAA.

Comments on this clone: The read terminates 3 residues before the CDR3 end, so the remaining end is supplied by the germline J gene. This sequence joins TRBV5-6 and TRBJ1-4; D not certain. Germline CDR1 and CDR2: SGHDT and YYEEEE. This CDR3 region has 14 residues. V was trimmed by 4 bases and J by 8 bases, leaving 15 bases between them. Incomplete CDR3 DNA: TGTGCCAGCAGCCAGTATACCCAGGCGGAAAAA. Translation: CASSQYTQAEK. The full CDR3 is CASSQYTQAEKLFF.

Of note for this clone: The CDR3 extends 3 residues past the end of the read, so its final part is completed from the germline J gene. The V and J genes are TRBV7-9 and TRBJ1-1; 7 bases agree with TRBD1. Looked up from germline, CDR1 is SEHNR and CDR2 is FQNEAQ (reference sequence). This CDR3 comprises 12 residues. V shed 6 bases and J 6 bases; nucleotides not matched to a gene: 4. The CDR3 here is CASRRGGPEAFF. The sequenced CDR3 bases are TGTGCCAGCAGGCGAGGGGGCCCTGAA. Together with reference TRBV7-9 and TRBJ1-1, the CDR3 gives the full variable domain: DTGVSQNPRHKITKRGQNVTFRCDPISEHNRLYWYRQTLGQGPEFLTYFQNEAQLEKSRLLSDRFSAERPKGSFSTLEIQRTEQGDSAMYLCASRRGGPEAFFGQGTRLTVV.

As concerns this clone: Read data end 3 residues before the CDR3 end; the end is taken from the germline J gene. The genes are TRBV28 and TRBJ2-3, with 11 positions matching TRBD1. Losses at the gene ends were 5 bases for V and 6 bases for J; bases not matched to a gene: 7. From germline, CDR1 is MDHEN and CDR2 SYDVKM. This CDR3 has 15 amino acids. The sequenced CDR3 bases are TGTGCCAGCAGTCGGACAGGGGGCGCATCTGATACG. Its translation: CASSRTGGASDT. The CDR3, in full, reads CASSRTGGASDTQYF.

Note on this clone: The CDR3 is cut off 3 residues early in the read; its end comes from the germline J gene. The rearrangement links TRBV20-1 to TRBJ2-4, with D perhaps TRBD1 (5 bases). This CDR3 comprises 11 residues. Germline CDR1 is DFQATT and CDR2 is SNEGSKA (reference sequence). CDR3 DNA (partial): TGCAGTGCCACCACCGACAGAATT. Protein sequence: CSATTDRI. The CDR3 as a whole reads CSATTDRIQYF.

Regarding this clone: From the germline J gene comes the end of the CDR3, since the read stops 3 residues before it. This chain connects TRBV6-2 or TRBV6-3 to TRBJ2-7; 11 bases align to TRBD1. CDR3 size: 14 residues. Germline V gene data show CDR1 as MNHEY and CDR2 as SVGEGT. J lost 5 bases, V lost 6 bases, and 6 bases had no gene match. CDR3 amino acids: CASRNGQGAHEQYF. Partial CDR3 DNA: TGTGCCAGCAGGAACGGACAGGGGGCCCACGAG.